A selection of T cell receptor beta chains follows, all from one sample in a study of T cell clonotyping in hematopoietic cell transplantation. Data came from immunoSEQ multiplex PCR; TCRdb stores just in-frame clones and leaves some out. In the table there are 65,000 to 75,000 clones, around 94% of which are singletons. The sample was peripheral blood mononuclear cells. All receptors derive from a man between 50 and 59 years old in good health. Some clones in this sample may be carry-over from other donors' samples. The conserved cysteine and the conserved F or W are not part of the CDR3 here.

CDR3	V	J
ASSFREPEAF	TRBV21-1	TRBJ1-1
ASSPRPSGELF	TRBV19	TRBJ2-2
ASSLRRDEAF	TRBV7-2	TRBJ1-1
ASSHLSITDTQY	TRBV4-1	TRBJ2-3
ASRATSVPSYEQY	TRBV6-6	TRBJ2-7
SVEDTDTHNEQF	TRBV29-1	TRBJ2-1
AWSARTGGPDTQY	TRBV30	TRBJ2-3
ASSSSSSSSVTEAF	TRBV5-8	TRBJ1-1
ASSLEAWTGSSSGANVLT	TRBV11-2	TRBJ2-6
ASQHRRLNTEAF	TRBV19	TRBJ1-1
ASSIVSSGTDTQY	TRBV19	TRBJ2-3
ASSLASGDQPQH	TRBV5-1	TRBJ1-5
ASGGGSYGYT	TRBV9	TRBJ1-2
ASSRGSDEQF	TRBV4-1	TRBJ2-1
ASSIGASYNSPLH	TRBV19	TRBJ1-6
ASSDQPNQPQH	TRBV28	TRBJ1-5
ASRDSGASQPQH	TRBV6-1	TRBJ1-5
ASNPGGYEQY	TRBV2	TRBJ2-7
ASSLSLSNTEAF	TRBV7-2	TRBJ1-1
ASSSSATSGNTIY	TRBV28	TRBJ1-3
ASSLRPSDGYT	TRBV27	TRBJ1-2
ASFLHPQAF	TRBV28	TRBJ1-1
ASSLDLGANEKLF	TRBV5-1	TRBJ1-4
ASSAGGDYGYT	TRBV2	TRBJ1-2
ASRLPQPLEDTQY	TRBV28	TRBJ2-3
SVEGGDGYT	TRBV29-1	TRBJ1-2
ASSLGSSYNSPLH	TRBV7-2	TRBJ1-6
AWSVLLPSGRVQETQY	TRBV30	TRBJ2-5
ASSLTTSRTEQY	TRBV7-3	TRBJ2-7
ASSIGLAGGHIGELF	TRBV5-1	TRBJ2-2
ASSTRQASSYEQY	TRBV6-5	-
ASSRTGTDNGREQY	TRBV11-2	TRBJ2-7
ASSYRGGQGELNTEAF	TRBV2	TRBJ1-1
ASSLGWTGGTEAF	TRBV13	TRBJ1-1
ASSYGGDTEAF	TRBV6-6	TRBJ1-1
ASSETGIYEQY	TRBV28	TRBJ2-7